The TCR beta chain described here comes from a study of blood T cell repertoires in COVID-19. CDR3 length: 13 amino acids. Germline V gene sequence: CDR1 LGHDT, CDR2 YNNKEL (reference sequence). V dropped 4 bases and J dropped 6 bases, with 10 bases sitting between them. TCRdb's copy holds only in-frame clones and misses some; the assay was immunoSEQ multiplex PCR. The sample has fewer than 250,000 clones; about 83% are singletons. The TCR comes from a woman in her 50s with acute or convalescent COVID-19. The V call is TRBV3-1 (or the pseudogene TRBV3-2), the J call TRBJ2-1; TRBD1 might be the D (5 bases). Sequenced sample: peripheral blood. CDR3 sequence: CASSRRQLNEQFF. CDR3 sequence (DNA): TGTGCCAGCAGCCGAAGACAGCTCAATGAGCAGTTCTTC.